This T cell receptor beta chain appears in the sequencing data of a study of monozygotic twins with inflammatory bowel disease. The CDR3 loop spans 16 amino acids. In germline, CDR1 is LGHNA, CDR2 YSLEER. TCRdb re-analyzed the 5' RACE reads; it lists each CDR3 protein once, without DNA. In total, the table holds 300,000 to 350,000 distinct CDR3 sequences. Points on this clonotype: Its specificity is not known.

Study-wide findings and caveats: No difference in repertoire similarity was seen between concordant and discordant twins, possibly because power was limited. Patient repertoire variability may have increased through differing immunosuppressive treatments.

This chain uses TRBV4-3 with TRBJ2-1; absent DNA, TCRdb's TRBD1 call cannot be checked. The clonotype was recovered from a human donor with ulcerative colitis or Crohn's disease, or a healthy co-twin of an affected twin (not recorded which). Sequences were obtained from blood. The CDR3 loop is CASSQVIGGPYNEQFF.